Sequencing of this T cell receptor beta chain was carried out in a study of cytomegalovirus exposure and HLA in healthy donors (dated by TCRdb to the late 2010s). Regarding the complete study: An earlier analysis of some 620 of the donors reported 250 to 350 Gb of sequence data and roughly 120 million unique TCR beta sequences obtained from about 180 million T cells. Donor age, sex, ethnicity and CMV serostatus were compiled together with the repertoire data. Among the roughly 400 genotyped donors, around 81% belonged to the genetic ancestry cluster associated with self-reported Caucasian donors. The study aimed to test whether signatures of past pathogen exposure could be identified by cataloging public T cell receptors. Roughly 5 DR-DQ haplotypes were handled as single units for association and clustering, since linkage in the cohort was strong. Roughly 300 gigabases of sequencing data and approximately 84 million unique TCR sequences were included in an early release covering roughly 700 HLA-typed donors. Genome-wide SNP genotypes for about 65% of the 666 donors were used in a later genetic analysis, which treated that subset as a discovery cohort. In the later analysis, no new phenotypic data were used to find candidate immune exposures; instead, reliance was placed on TCR beta sequences and their occurrence across donors. Every discovery cohort repertoire had been produced on one sequencing platform. In an earlier analysis of a few hundred of the donors, high-throughput TCR beta sequencing was used to judge whether each TCR beta V gene segment behaved as functional or pseudogenic. To predict cytomegalovirus infection status, the study combined high-throughput TCR immunosequencing, statistical association of individual TCRs with disease status, and machine learning. A later analysis re-examined previously published TCR beta repertoires from hundreds of donors and added high-resolution HLA genotyping to investigate patterns of TCR occurrence. Class I and class II HLA loci were covered by the typing at four-digit resolution. Besides the first cohort of more than 650 subjects, a separate validation cohort made up of 120 different subjects was used. The number of typed donors differed by locus: about 620-640 for A, B, C, DRB1 and DQB1; some 500 for DQA1; over 600 for DPA1; and some 470 for DPB1. Among a few hundred genotyped donors of the cohort, an average of approximately 230,000 unique TCR beta nucleotide sequences were sequenced per donor, roughly a sixth of them non-productive. The study used immunosequencing to profile the T cell repertoires of 600 to 850 subjects and linked those repertoires to cytomegalovirus serostatus.

As encoded in the germline V gene, CDR1 is MDHEN while CDR2 is SYDVKM. The CDR3 holds 17 amino acids from the cysteine to the phenylalanine. Just CDR3 DNA is preserved here, 51 bases in frame from base 1. At the junction V is shortened by 5 bases and J by 0 bases, with 17 bases in between. Regarding this clone: Its antigen specificity is not known. Base qualities are not at hand, and no much larger clone is one base apart.

General findings and caveats noted by the study authors: When HLA alleles, especially DR and DQ, strongly co-occurred, TCR associations were difficult to assign to individual alleles. Roughly 17 rarely observed V segments, including chromosome 9 orphons, were excluded from the earlier analysis of several hundred of the donors because counts were too low. The authors suggested that the approach could potentially be extended to other disease states and immunological phenotypes. Some IMGT-functional V segments, including TRBV6-2 and TRBV6-3, could not be told apart with the 87-base-pair reads, so those segments were excluded. Because HLA typing was missing for some donors at each locus, association tests included only the typed subset. Linkage disequilibrium might explain the correlated functional status among segregating V segments, but an unknown experimental factor could not be ruled out. In a later analysis, TCR association rates were found to vary across HLA loci, with the most associated TCRs seen for DRB1 alleles and the fewest for HLA-C alleles. Specific HLA alleles were associated with more than 15,000 TCR beta sequences at a false discovery rate of 0.05 in a later analysis. In both the original and validation cohorts, the classifier was reported to diagnose cytomegalovirus status with high specificity and sensitivity. Only TCR beta chains were sequenced in this cohort, and the absence of alpha or paired-chain data limited detectable features. According to a later genetic analysis, donors in an Asian-associated ancestry cluster had fewer N-insertions in productive TCRs than the approximately 610-donor mean. Compared with equally common non-associated chains, HLA-associated TCR beta chains in a later analysis were more clonally expanded and had lower generation probabilities. V-gene and J-gene trimming of TCR beta chains was associated with a missense DCLRE1C variant in a later genetic analysis, and the association was replicated in an independent cohort. Most CMV-associated TCR beta chains appeared to be HLA-restricted in a later analysis, and the HLA associations seemed to be driven largely by CMV exposure. A further reported finding was that TCR beta sequences accurately predicted the HLA-A and HLA-B alleles for most subjects in the first cohort. The only immune exposure information available for the cohort was CMV serostatus. In a later analysis, several top co-occurrence clusters were reported to appear linked to parvovirus B19, influenza, CMV and Epstein-Barr virus. The sequencing pipeline was judged likely to have produced a cluster of highly shared sequence variants as a technical artifact. Most TCR sequences were seen in very few donors, while some public TCRs were found in many individuals. An earlier analysis of several hundred of the donors showed that most TCR beta V segments appeared in productive rearrangements either about 87% or about 30% of the time, which broadly matched IMGT annotations. A few of the identified cytomegalovirus-associated TCR beta chains were confirmed in vitro to be specific for cytomegalovirus antigens. Sequencing depth was assumed to be roughly uniform across donors in the presence/absence analyses, though that assumption may not hold. The study gave a list of over 150 TCR beta chains associated with cytomegalovirus.

In total, roughly 710 healthy bone marrow donors made up the cohort. Cohort members were all nominally healthy when sampled, although unrecorded immune exposures were likely present. The donor tested CMV seronegative, placing the donor among the approximately 400 seronegative members of the cohort. Every donor gave a peripheral blood sample, and the peripheral blood mononuclear cells from that sample were used for TCR beta sequencing. Genomic DNA extraction from the blood cell samples was performed with the Qiagen DNeasy Blood Extraction Kit. The protocol used for the library was the immunoSEQ multiplex PCR assay. A mixture of 60 forward primers for TCR Vbeta segments and 13 reverse primers for TCR Jbeta segments was used in the multiplex PCR. Amplification of the CDR3 region of rearranged TCR beta genes was performed with a multiplex PCR assay on genomic DNA. Amplified TCR beta libraries were sequenced as 87-base-pair reads on the Illumina HiSeq System. For the original study's pipeline: A later analysis counted tens of millions of unique TCR beta chains across the 650 to 800 repertoires, and some 11 million of these chains were shared by at least two donors. To remove PCR and sequencing errors, raw reads were error-corrected and collapsed into unique sequences using a nearest-neighbor algorithm that merged closely related sequences. CDR3 sequences were aligned to IMGT reference sequences to assign V, D and J gene segments. For a sequence to be retained, at least a six-nucleotide match to both a V gene segment and a J gene segment was required. A rearrangement was called productive if the CDR3 had no stop codons and remained in frame with V and J, and every other rearrangement was called non-productive. CDR3 was defined according to IMGT convention as the region running from the second conserved V-encoded cysteine to the conserved J-encoded phenylalanine. The earlier analysis of 500 to 650 of the donors excluded any sequence lacking an unambiguous match to a single V gene segment. An earlier analysis of several hundred of the donors classified V segments as functional when productive rearrangements were above 56.7% and as segregating when the standard deviation between donors was above 5%. A statistical classification framework was developed to diagnose cytomegalovirus status using the catalog of TCR beta chain sequences. A later analysis assigned V and J genes by comparing TCR nucleotide sequences with IMGT/GENE-DB human TR gene sequences. Using the TCRdist pipeline, a later analysis assigned CDR3 sequences along with most-parsimonious VDJ recombination scenarios. In a later analysis, every TCR beta chain was defined by the combination of its CDR3 amino acid sequence and its V-gene family, and reads without a unique V-gene family were dropped. A later analysis removed several hundred highly shared, low-generation-probability nucleotide sequences to deal with suspected cross-contamination and a sequencing artifact. In a later analysis, a clonal expansion index for each public chain was calculated from normalized within-repertoire ranks of inferred template counts. In a later analysis, generation probabilities were computed using a VDJ recombination model fitted to out-of-frame rearrangements, and the results were checked against IGoR. Hypergeometric tests were used in a later analysis to score TCR-TCR, TCR-HLA and TCR-CMV co-occurrence, with a repertoire-size bias correction applied to the TCR pairs. False discovery rates were estimated in a later analysis by permuting HLA or CMV assignments 20 times. A later analysis grouped co-occurring TCRs with DBSCAN, adding TCRdist sequence similarity when clustering within HLA-allele-positive subsets. Repertoires with fewer than 30,000 or more than 120,000 public chains, plus five repertoires with anomalous nucleotide sharing, were excluded from co-occurrence clustering. Imported from immuneACCESS, the table was reduced by TCRdb to in-frame sequences with V and J called. These copies leave out some clones; in studies compared against another copy, an unresolved V gene accounts for under half, and the cause of the remainder is not known. D and trimming were read from the DNA, whereas the V and J calls and clone size are those reported in that table. This sample comprises fewer than 200,000 clones, around 80% of them detected only once. The top ten hold 1.5% to 2% of the sample.

The receptor comes from a woman aged 18-29 years in good health and CMV-seronegative. The sequenced sample consisted of PBMCs. In this chain, TRBV28 is recombined with TRBJ1-3; the D gene identity is not certain. The CDR3 reads CASSAVGTFGSGNTIYF. In nucleotide form, the sequence is TGTGCCAGCAGTGCCGTGGGCACGTTCGGCTCTGGAAACACCATATATTTT. Outside the CDR3, residues come from the reference TRBV28 and TRBJ1-3 proteins, so the full variable domain is: DVKVTQSSRYLVKRTGEKVFLECVQDMDHENMFWYRQDPGLGLRLIYFSYDVKMKEKGDIPEGYSVSREKKERFSLILESASTNQTSMYLCASSAVGTFGSGNTIYFGEGSWLTVV.